A single sample gave rise to the 24 T cell receptor beta chains below, sequenced in a study of early T cells in non-severe SARS-CoV-2 infection. TCRdb reanalysed the 5' RACE reads using MiXCR and keeps one entry per CDR3 protein. The table records approximately 69,000 distinct CDR3 sequences, roughly 12% of them present only once. The sample taken for sequencing was whole blood. These receptors came from an adult who was a healthcare worker with PCR-confirmed SARS-CoV-2 infection or an uninfected control (not recorded which).

This clonotype was counted many times. The CDR3 protein is CASSGGARETQYF. In nucleotides, the CDR3 is TGCGCCAGCAGCGGGGGGGCCCGAGAGACCCAGTACTTC. The chain has TRBV10-1 and TRBJ2-5; 8 bases match TRBD2. J lost 4 bases, V lost 6 bases, and 4 bases had no gene match. Germline V gives CDR1 WNHNN, CDR2 SYGVQD (reference sequence). CDR3 length: 13 amino acids.

This clonotype appeared a few times. The chain combines TRBV20-1 with TRBJ2-1; 12 nucleotides agree with TRBD2. Trimming cost V 6 bases and J 5 bases; bases outside gene matches: 14. Germline CDR1 reads DFQATT; CDR2 reads SNEGSKA (reference sequence). The CDR3 totals 17 residues. The DNA for the CDR3 is TGCAGTGCCCTGGCTAGCGGGAGGGCCAGAGATCACAATGAGCAGTTCTTC. It is translated as CSALASGRARDHNEQFF.

This clonotype showed up many times. The chain uses TRBV20-1 and TRBJ1-2; D is ambiguous. Looked up from germline, CDR1 is DFQATT and CDR2 is SNEGSKA (reference sequence). This CDR3 comprises 11 residues. Trimming shortened V by 7 bases and J by 2 bases, and 8 bases separated the two germline ends. The CDR3 DNA is TGCAGTGTGCTGGGAAACTATGGCTACACCTTC. Translating it yields CSVLGNYGYTF.

The J gene is TRBJ2-7, the V gene TRBV11-1; D is undetermined. The CDR3 covers 15 residues. Germline CDR1 reads SGHAT; CDR2 reads FQDESV (reference sequence). V was cut by 2 bases and J by 4 bases, with 15 bases left in between. The CDR3 sequence is CASSLSIGEGYEQYF. CDR3 sequence (DNA): TGTGCCAGCAGCTTATCCATTGGGGAAGGGTACGAGCAGTACTTC.

The genes are TRBV20-1 and TRBJ2-1; possible D gene TRBD2, 5 bases. Germline loops: CDR1 DFQATT, CDR2 SNEGSKA (reference sequence). Deletions cut 2 bases from V and 5 bases from J, with 16 bases between. CDR3 length: 15 residues. CDR3 DNA sequence: TGCAGTGCTAGACAGTTCGGCGGGCGAAACAATGAGCAGTTCTTC. This encodes CSARQFGGRNNEQFF.

This clonotype is a singleton in its sample. V is TRBV5-4 and J is TRBJ2-7; 7 bases align to TRBD2. Germline lookup yields CDR1 SGHNT and CDR2 YYREEE (reference sequence). V was clipped by 1 base and J by 0 bases; unmatched bases: 4. This CDR3 has 15 amino acids. The CDR3 sequence is CASSLWGGSSYEQYF. DNA for the CDR3: TGTGCCAGCAGCTTGTGGGGGGGTAGCTCCTACGAGCAGTACTTC. Full variable domain (missing parts from reference TRBV5-4 and TRBJ2-7): ETGVTQSPTHLIKTRGQQVTLRCSSQSGHNTVSWYQQALGQGPQFIFQYYREEENGRGNFPPRFSGLQFPNYSSELNVNALELDDSALYLCASSLWGGSSYEQYFGPGTRLTVT.

The chain combines TRBV7-9 with TRBJ2-7; 12 nucleotides line up with TRBD2. CDR1 and CDR2 (germline): SEHNR, FQNEAQ (reference sequence). CDR3 length equals 14 residues. V shed 1 base and J 9 bases; nucleotides not matched to a gene: 4. CDR3 nucleotide sequence: TGTGCCAGCAGCTTAGTCGGGACTAGCGGGCTGCAGTACTTC. Encoded protein: CASSLVGTSGLQYF.

This clonotype was seen only a few times. This chain uses TRBV28 with TRBJ2-3; TRBD2 aligns across 13 bases. V dropped 4 bases and J dropped 5; count of bases not matched to a gene: 6. CDR3 length equals 16 residues. From germline, CDR1 is MDHEN and CDR2 SYDVKM. In DNA form, the CDR3 reads TGTGCCAGCAGTTCGCCGGGACTAGCGGGATTAGATACGCAGTATTTT. It codes for CASSSPGLAGLDTQYF.

This clonotype came up a few times. The chain recombines TRBV29-1 with TRBJ2-3; possibly TRBD1 for D (6 bases). Germline V CDR1 and CDR2: SQVTM, ANQGSEA. The CDR3 sequence is 15 residues long. With 6 bases removed from V and 0 bases from J, the gap between germline ends came to 16 bases. CDR3 in DNA: TGCAGCGTGAGGACAGCCCTAGTTAGCACAGATACGCAGTATTTT. Its translation: CSVRTALVSTDTQYF.

CDR3 sequence: CASSPDGELNEQFF. In DNA, the CDR3 is TGTGCCAGCAGCCCAGACGGAGAGCTCAATGAGCAGTTCTTC. V usage is TRBV11-3 and J usage is TRBJ2-1; D uncertain. This CDR3 region has 14 residues. Trimming cost V 5 bases and J 6 bases, with 14 bases left between them. Looked up from germline, CDR1 is SGHNT and CDR2 is YENEEA.

The chain carries TRBV2 and TRBJ2-7; 7 positions agree with TRBD1. V gave up 8 bases and J gave up 3 bases; unmatched junction bases: 4. The germline CDR1 and CDR2 sequences are SNHLY and FYNNEI. The CDR3 totals 12 residues. The CDR3 region has the DNA TGTGCCAGCCTGACAGGGATCTACGAGCAGTACTTC. This translates into CASLTGIYEQYF.

This clonotype was counted at least ten times. The chain carries TRBV23-1 and TRBJ2-3; 7 positions match TRBD2. TRBV23-1 belongs to the ORF category, with a function that is uncertain. The V gene end was trimmed by 6 bases and the J gene end by 0 bases; junction bases not matched to a gene: 3. The CDR3 has 14 amino acids. The CDR3 loop is CASSGGMSTDTQYF. The DNA of the CDR3 is TGCGCCAGCAGCGGGGGGATGAGCACAGATACGCAGTATTTT.

This clonotype was seen ten or more times. J is TRBJ2-6 and V is TRBV29-1; no reliable D call. The V gene lost 7 bases and the J gene lost 4 bases, with 8 bases spanning the gap. CDR3 length: 12 residues. Germline CDR1 SQVTM, CDR2 ANQGSEA. In DNA form, the CDR3 reads TGCAGCGCCGCGCGGGGGGCCAACGTCCTGACTTTC. Encoded protein: CSAARGANVLTF.

This clonotype has at least ten counts. The chain has TRBV3-1 and TRBJ2-1; 10 bases line up with TRBD2. V trimming: 4 bases; J trimming: 8 bases; junction bases outside the gene matches: 5. Germline V lookup: CDR1 LGHDT, CDR2 YNNKEL (reference sequence). This CDR3 comprises 14 residues. The CDR3 sequence is CASSRGTSVHEQFF. DNA for the CDR3: TGTGCCAGCAGCCGCGGGACTAGCGTCCATGAGCAGTTCTTC.

The chain employs TRBV7-2 and TRBJ2-7; 9 bases match TRBD1. The germline V gene has CDR1 SGHTA and CDR2 FQGNSA. Trimming took 1 base from V and 2 from J; bases not matched to a gene: 6. The CDR3 is made up of 16 amino acids. The DNA of the CDR3 is TGTGCCAGCAGCTTAGGCGCTGGGACAGGGACCTACGAGCAGTACTTC. Encoded protein: CASSLGAGTGTYEQYF.

The chain carries TRBV20-1 and TRBJ2-7; no clear D. The CDR3 is made up of 17 amino acids. Germline loops: CDR1 DFQATT, CDR2 SNEGSKA (reference sequence). Trimming left V 0 bases short and J 6 bases short, with 24 bases between. The CDR3: CSARDLSRVLWGPEQYF. As DNA, the CDR3 is TGCAGTGCTAGAGATCTATCACGAGTCCTATGGGGTCCCGAGCAGTACTTC.

This clonotype occurred many times. The chain uses TRBV24-1 and TRBJ2-3, with D unclear. CDR1 KGHDR and CDR2 SFDVKD come from the germline V gene. The CDR3 extends over 14 amino acids. Trimming stripped 4 bases from V and 3 bases from J, with 10 bases between. The CDR3 reads CATSDPPPTDTQYF. In DNA, the CDR3 is TGTGCCACCAGTGACCCCCCTCCAACAGATACGCAGTATTTT.

The chain is built from TRBV25-1 and TRBJ1-1; 8 positions agree with TRBD1. Trimming at V came to 6 bases and at J to 5 bases, leaving 5 bases not matched to a gene. Germline CDR1 MGHDK, CDR2 SYGVNS. The length of the CDR3 is 13 residues. CDR3 in amino acids: CASRTQGATEAFF. The CDR3 coding sequence is TGTGCCAGCAGGACGCAGGGGGCGACTGAAGCTTTCTTT.

This clonotype was picked up a small number of times. CDR3 sequence reads: CASSQGVFGNTEAFF. The CDR3 region has the DNA TGTGCCAGCAGCCAAGGCGTCTTCGGAAACACTGAAGCTTTCTTT. The chain uses TRBV3-1 and TRBJ1-1, with D unclear. CDR1 is LGHDT and CDR2 is YNNKEL in the germline V gene (reference sequence). This CDR3 spans 15 amino acids. V was clipped by 1 base and J by 2 bases, with 11 bases between them.

This clonotype was seen a handful of times. The V gene is TRBV7-2, the J gene TRBJ2-3; no clear D gene. Trimming pared 5 bases from V and 2 bases from J, leaving 11 bases between. CDR3 length: 14 amino acids. CDR1 and CDR2 from the germline V gene are SGHTA and FQGNSA. The CDR3 here is CASSLIRPTDTQYF. CDR3 coding DNA: TGTGCCAGCAGCCTCATCCGTCCCACAGATACGCAGTATTTT.

This clonotype was seen at least ten times. The chain combines TRBV5-5 with TRBJ2-1; no clear D gene. The CDR3 has 11 amino acids. Germline V gives CDR1 SGHKS, CDR2 YYEKEE (reference sequence). V dropped 9 bases and J dropped 9 bases, with 13 bases sitting between them. CDR3 sequence: CAIRFKGEQFF. The CDR3 DNA sequence: TGTGCCATCCGATTTAAGGGTGAGCAGTTCTTC.

This clonotype was counted ten times or more. The chain employs TRBV5-1 and TRBJ1-1; D not certain. CDR1 and CDR2 from the germline V gene are SGHRS and YFSETQ. The ends were cut back, 4 bases at V and 1 base at J, with 11 bases in the middle. The CDR3 consists of 14 residues. In nucleotides, the CDR3 is TGCGCCAGCAGCCCCCGTGGGCAGAACACTGAAGCTTTCTTT. Translated: CASSPRGQNTEAFF.

The sample holds a few counts of this clonotype. The chain links TRBV6-6 to TRBJ1-1; 8 nucleotides match TRBD1. The CDR3 spans 18 residues. Germline values: CDR1 MNHNY, CDR2 SVGAGI (reference sequence). Trimming took 1 base from V and 2 from J; bases not matched to a gene: 12. DNA of the CDR3: TGTGCCAGCAGTTACTACTCCGTTCGTGGACAGGGTAACACTGAAGCTTTCTTT. Residues: CASSYYSVRGQGNTEAFF.

The sample holds a few counts of this clonotype. This chain joins TRBV14 and TRBJ2-2, with unresolved D. Germline V lookup: CDR1 SGHDN, CDR2 FVKESK. The CDR3 is 14 residues long. Deletions cut 1 base from V and 6 bases from J, with 9 bases between. The CDR3 DNA sequence: TGTGCCAGCAGCCAAGTAATGCGTTCCGGGGAGCTGTTTTTT. Its translation is CASSQVMRSGELFF.